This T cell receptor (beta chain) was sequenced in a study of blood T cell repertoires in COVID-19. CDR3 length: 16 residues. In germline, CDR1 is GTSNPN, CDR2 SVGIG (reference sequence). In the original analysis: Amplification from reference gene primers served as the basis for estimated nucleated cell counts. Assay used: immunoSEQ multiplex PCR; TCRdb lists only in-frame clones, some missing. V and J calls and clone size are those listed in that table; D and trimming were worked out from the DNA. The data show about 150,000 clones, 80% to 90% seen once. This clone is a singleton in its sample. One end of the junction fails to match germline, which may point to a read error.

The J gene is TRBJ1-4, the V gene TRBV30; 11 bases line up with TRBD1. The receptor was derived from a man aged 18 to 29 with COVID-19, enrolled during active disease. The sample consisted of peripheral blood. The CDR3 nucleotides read TGTGCCTGGAGTGCCGGACAGGGGGCACCATACGAAAAACTGCTTTTT. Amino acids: CAWSAGQGAPYEKLLF.